This T cell receptor (beta chain) comes out of a study of blood T cell repertoires in COVID-19. Produced via immunoSEQ multiplex PCR; TCRdb's table is partial and in-frame only. Of around 290,000 clones listed, approximately 89% were seen once; the top ten hold about 2.6%. The receptor was isolated from a woman aged 18-35 years who had recovered from COVID-19. The sequenced sample was PBMCs or T cells enriched from blood (not recorded which).

This CDR3 is CASRAGQDNSPLHF. For the CDR3, the DNA is TGTGCCAGCAGGGCGGGCCAGGATAATTCACCCCTCCACTTT. This chain connects TRBV2 to TRBJ1-6; the D is unclear. Trimming cost V 6 bases and J 5 bases, with 11 bases left between them. Germline values: CDR1 SNHLY, CDR2 FYNNEI. The CDR3 sequence is 14 residues long.